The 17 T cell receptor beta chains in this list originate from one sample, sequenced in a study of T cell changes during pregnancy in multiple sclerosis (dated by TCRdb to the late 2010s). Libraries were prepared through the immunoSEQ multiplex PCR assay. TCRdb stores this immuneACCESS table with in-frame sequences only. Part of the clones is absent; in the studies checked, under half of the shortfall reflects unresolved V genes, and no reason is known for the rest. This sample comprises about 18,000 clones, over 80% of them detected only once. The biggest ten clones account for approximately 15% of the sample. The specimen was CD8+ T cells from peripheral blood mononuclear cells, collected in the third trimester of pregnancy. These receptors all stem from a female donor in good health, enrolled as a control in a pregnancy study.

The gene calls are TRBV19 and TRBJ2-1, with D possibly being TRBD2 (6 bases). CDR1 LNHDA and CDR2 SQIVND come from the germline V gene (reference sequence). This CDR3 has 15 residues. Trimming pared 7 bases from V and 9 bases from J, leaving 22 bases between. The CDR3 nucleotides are TGTGCCAGTAACGAGGGACTCGATGTTATCGGTGAGCAGTTCTTC. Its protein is CASNEGLDVIGEQFF.

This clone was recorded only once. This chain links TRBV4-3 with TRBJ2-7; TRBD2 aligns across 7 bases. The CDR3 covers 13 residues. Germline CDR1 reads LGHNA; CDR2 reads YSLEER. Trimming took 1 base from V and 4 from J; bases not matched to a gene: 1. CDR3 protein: CASSQGLAYEQYF. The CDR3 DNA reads TGCGCCAGCAGCCAAGGACTAGCATACGAGCAGTACTTC.

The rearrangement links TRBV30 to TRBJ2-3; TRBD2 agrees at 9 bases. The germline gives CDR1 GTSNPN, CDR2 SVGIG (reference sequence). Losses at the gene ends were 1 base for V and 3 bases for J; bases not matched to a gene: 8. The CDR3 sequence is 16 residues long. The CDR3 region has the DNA TGTGCCTGGAGTGGGATAGCGGGAGACGGAACAGATACGCAGTATTTT. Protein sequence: CAWSGIAGDGTDTQYF.

CDR3 sequence reads: CASSPSNPGVTQYF. The DNA of the CDR3 is TGCGCCAGCAGCCCGTCAAATCCGGGGGTTACGCAGTATTTT. The chain employs TRBV23-1 and TRBJ2-3; D might be TRBD2 (6 bases). TRBV23-1 is an open reading frame, and its role is uncertain. The CDR3 contains 14 residues. Trimming left V 6 bases short and J 8 bases short, with 18 bases between.

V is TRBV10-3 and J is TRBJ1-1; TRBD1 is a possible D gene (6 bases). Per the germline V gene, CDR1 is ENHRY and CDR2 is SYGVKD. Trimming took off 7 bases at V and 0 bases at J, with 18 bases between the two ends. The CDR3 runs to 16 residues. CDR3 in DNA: TGTGCCATCACGGGGGGCAGAAGGGGCATGAACACTGAAGCTTTCTTT. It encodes CAITGGRRGMNTEAFF.

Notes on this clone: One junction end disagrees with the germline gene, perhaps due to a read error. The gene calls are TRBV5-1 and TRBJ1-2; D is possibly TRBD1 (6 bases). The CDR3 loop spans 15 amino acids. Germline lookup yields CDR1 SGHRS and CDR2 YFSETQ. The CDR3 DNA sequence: TGCGCCAGCAGCTTGGATGCGGGGGCTAATTATGGCTACACCTTC. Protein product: CASSLDAGANYGYTF.

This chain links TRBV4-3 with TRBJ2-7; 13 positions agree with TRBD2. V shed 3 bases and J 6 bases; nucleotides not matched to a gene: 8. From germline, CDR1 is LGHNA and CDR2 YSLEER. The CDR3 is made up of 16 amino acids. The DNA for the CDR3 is TGCGCCAGCAGCCACGCTTCCGGGACTAGCGGGGTCGAGCAGTACTTC. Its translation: CASSHASGTSGVEQYF.

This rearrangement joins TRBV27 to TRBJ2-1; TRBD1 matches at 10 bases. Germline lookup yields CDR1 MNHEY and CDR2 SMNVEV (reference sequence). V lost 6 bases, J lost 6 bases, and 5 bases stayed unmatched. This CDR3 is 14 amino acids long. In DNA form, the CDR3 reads TGTGCCAGCAGCCCGGGACAGGGGTTCAATGAGCAGTTCTTC. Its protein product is CASSPGQGFNEQFF.

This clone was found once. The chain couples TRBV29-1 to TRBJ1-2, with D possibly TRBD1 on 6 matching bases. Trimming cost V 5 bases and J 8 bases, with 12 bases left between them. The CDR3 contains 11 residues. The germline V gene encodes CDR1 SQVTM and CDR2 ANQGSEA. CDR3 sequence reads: CSVPGGPGYTF. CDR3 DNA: TGCAGCGTTCCCGGGGGGCCCGGCTACACCTTC.

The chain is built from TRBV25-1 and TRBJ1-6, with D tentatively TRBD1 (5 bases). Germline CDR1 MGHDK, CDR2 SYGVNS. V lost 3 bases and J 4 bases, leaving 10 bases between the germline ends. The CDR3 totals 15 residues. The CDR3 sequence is CASSDGGIYNSPLHF. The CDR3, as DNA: TGTGCCAGCAGTGACGGGGGGATTTATAATTCACCCCTCCACTTT. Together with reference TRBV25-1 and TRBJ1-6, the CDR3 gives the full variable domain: EADIYQTPRYLVIGTGKKITLECSQTMGHDKMYWYQQDPGMELHLIHYSYGVNSTEKGDLSSESTVSRIRTEHFPLTLESARPSHTSQYLCASSDGGIYNSPLHFGNGTRLTVT.

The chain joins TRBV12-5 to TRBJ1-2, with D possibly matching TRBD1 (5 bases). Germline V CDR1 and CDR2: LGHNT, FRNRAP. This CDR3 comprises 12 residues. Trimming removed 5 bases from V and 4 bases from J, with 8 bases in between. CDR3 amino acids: CASGMGLYGYTF. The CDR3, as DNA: TGTGCTAGTGGTATGGGACTCTATGGCTACACCTTC.

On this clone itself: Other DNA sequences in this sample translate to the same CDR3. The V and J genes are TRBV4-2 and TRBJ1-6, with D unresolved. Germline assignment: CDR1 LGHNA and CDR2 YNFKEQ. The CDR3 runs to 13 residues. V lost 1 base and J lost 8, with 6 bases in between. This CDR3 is CASSQGGDSPLHF. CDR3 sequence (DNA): TGTGCCAGCAGCCAAGGCGGAGATTCACCCCTCCACTTT.

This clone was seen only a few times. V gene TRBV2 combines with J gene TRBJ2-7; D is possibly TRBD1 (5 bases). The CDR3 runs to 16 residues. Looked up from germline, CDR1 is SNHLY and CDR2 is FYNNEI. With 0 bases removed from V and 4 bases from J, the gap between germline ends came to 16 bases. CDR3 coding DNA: TGTGCCAGCAGTGAAGCGCTTCGCAGGGTTGGTTACGAGCAGTACTTC. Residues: CASSEALRRVGYEQYF.

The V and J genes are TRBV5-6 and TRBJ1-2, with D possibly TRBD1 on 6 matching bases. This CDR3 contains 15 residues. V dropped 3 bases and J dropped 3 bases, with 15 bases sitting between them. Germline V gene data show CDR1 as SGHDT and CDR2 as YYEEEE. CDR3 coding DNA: TGTGCCAGCAGCTCCCTGACAGGCACCTACTATGGCTACACCTTC. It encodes CASSSLTGTYYGYTF.

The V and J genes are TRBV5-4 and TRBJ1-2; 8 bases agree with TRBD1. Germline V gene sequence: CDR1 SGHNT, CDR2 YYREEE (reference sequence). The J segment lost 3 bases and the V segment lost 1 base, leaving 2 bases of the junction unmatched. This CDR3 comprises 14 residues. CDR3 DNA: TGTGCCAGCAGCTTGCAGGGGGCATACTATGGCTACACCTTC. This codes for CASSLQGAYYGYTF.

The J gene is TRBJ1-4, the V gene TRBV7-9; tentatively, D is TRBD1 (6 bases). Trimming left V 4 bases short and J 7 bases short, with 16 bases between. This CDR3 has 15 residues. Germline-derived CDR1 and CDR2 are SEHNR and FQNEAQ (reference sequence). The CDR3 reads CASSYTGSRGEKLFF. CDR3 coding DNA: TGTGCCAGCAGCTACACAGGGAGTAGGGGTGAAAAACTGTTTTTT.

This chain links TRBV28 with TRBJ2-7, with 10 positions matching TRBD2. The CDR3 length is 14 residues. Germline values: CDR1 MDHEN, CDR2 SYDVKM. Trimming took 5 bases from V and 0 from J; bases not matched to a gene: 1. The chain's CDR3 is CASSPSGSSYEQYF. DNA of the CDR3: TGTGCCAGCAGTCCTAGCGGGAGCTCCTACGAGCAGTACTTC. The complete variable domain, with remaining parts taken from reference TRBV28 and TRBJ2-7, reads DVKVTQSSRYLVKRTGEKVFLECVQDMDHENMFWYRQDPGLGLRLIYFSYDVKMKEKGDIPEGYSVSREKKERFSLILESASTNQTSMYLCASSPSGSSYEQYFGPGTRLTVT.